Sequencing of this T cell receptor (beta chain) was carried out in a study of identical twins. Germline assignment: CDR1 SEHNR and CDR2 FQNEAQ (reference sequence). The CDR3 is 17 residues long. V lost 5 bases and J lost 4; bases outside the gene matches: 12. Healthy Caucasians were all of the donors. TCRdb reanalysed the 5' RACE reads using MiXCR and keeps one entry per CDR3 protein. The sample records around 530,000 distinct CDR3 sequences, nearly 15% being singletons. The same data also contributed to another study, on yellow fever vaccine responses in identical twins.

The TCR sequence derives from a woman aged 18 to 35 in good health. Sequencing input: CD4+ T cells sorted from blood. The gene calls are TRBV7-9 and TRBJ2-7, with 12 bases lining up with TRBD2. The CDR3 region has the DNA TGTGCCAGCAGCCAAGGACTAGCGGGAAACCGTGTATACGAGCAGTACTTC. Its translation is CASSQGLAGNRVYEQYF.